This TCR beta chain was profiled in a study of cytomegalovirus exposure and HLA in healthy donors. Study observations and caveats: TCR beta V- and J-gene trimming was later associated with a missense DCLRE1C variant. Immune exposure information available was restricted to CMV serostatus.

The PCR employed 60 Vbeta primers together with 13 Jbeta primers. The data were produced by immunoSEQ multiplex PCR, yet TCRdb's version contains in-frame clones alone and is incomplete. The sample yields 95,000 to 110,000 clones, around three quarters seen once. Germline V CDR1 and CDR2: LNHDA, SQIVND (reference sequence). The CDR3 contains 17 residues. J lost 4 bases, V lost 3 bases, and 12 bases had no gene match. This clone was seen just once. What it binds is unknown. The chain recombines TRBV19 with TRBJ1-2, with 9 bases lining up with TRBD1. This receptor was obtained from a man aged 45 to 65 in good health and CMV-seropositive. Sequenced: PBMCs. CDR3 in DNA: TGTGCCAGTAGTATTATGATTTTGGGACAGGGAAGCTATGGCTACACCTTC. This codes for CASSIMILGQGSYGYTF. Based on the CDR3 plus reference TRBV19 and TRBJ1-2, the full variable domain is DGGITQSPKYLFRKEGQNVTLSCEQNLNHDAMYWYRQDPGQGLRLIYYSQIVNDFQKGDIAEGYSVSREKKESFPLTVTSAQKNPTAFYLCASSIMILGQGSYGYTFGSGTRLTVV.